The 8 T cell receptor beta chains reported below all come from one sample, sequenced in a study of CD8 T cells in ankylosing spondylitis. TCRdb re-analysed the 5' RACE reads in MiXCR, keeping a single row per CDR3 protein. The sample contains approximately 150,000 distinct CDR3 sequences, around 43% of which appear only once. Sequencing input: synovial fluid, either unsorted or a sorted T cell fraction (not recorded which). The receptors shown here come from a male donor with ankylosing spondylitis.

Here the CDR3 reads CASSDRLGRTDTQYF. The CDR3 DNA reads TGTGCCAGCAGTGACCGATTAGGCCGAACAGATACGCAGTATTTT. V is TRBV6-1 and J is TRBJ2-3; D call uncertain. CDR1 is MNHNS and CDR2 is SASEGT in the germline V gene. The CDR3 is 15 residues long. V gave up 3 bases and J gave up 3 bases, with 13 bases separating them.

This rearrangement joins TRBV3-1 to TRBJ2-5; TRBD2 aligns across 7 bases. The CDR3 runs 18 residues. With 1 base clipped from V and 2 bases from J, the junction kept 13 bases outside the gene matches. Looked up from germline, CDR1 is LGHDT and CDR2 is YNNKEL (reference sequence). The CDR3 here is CASSQVFRLAWGQETQYF. Here the CDR3 DNA reads TGTGCCAGCAGCCAAGTCTTTCGACTAGCCTGGGGGCAAGAGACCCAGTACTTC.

The chain is built from TRBV7-3 and TRBJ2-7; 9 bases agree with TRBD1. V gave up 4 bases and J gave up 0 bases; unmatched junction bases: 7. Per germline, CDR1 SGHTA and CDR2 FQGTGA. This CDR3 is built from 16 residues. CDR3: CASSYPGQGLSYEQYF. As DNA, the CDR3 is TGTGCCAGCAGCTACCCCGGACAGGGGCTCTCCTACGAGCAGTACTTC.

This chain links TRBV4-1 with TRBJ1-6; the D is unclear. Trimming cost V 1 base and J 7 bases, with 14 bases left between them. The length of the CDR3 is 16 residues. Germline CDR1 is MGHRA and CDR2 is YSYEKL. For the CDR3, the DNA is TGCGCCAGCAGCCAAGTCCGAGACCCGTCGAATTCACCCCTCCACTTT. It specifies CASSQVRDPSNSPLHF.

This clonotype was counted only a few times. The V and J genes are TRBV10-3 and TRBJ2-1, with 8 bases fitting TRBD1. The trim removed 4 bases at V and 5 bases at J, leaving 10 bases unmatched. Germline assignment: CDR1 ENHRY and CDR2 SYGVKD. The CDR3 is 16 residues long. The CDR3 loop reads CAISAPGGPLDNEQFF. In DNA form, the CDR3 reads TGTGCCATCAGTGCCCCAGGGGGCCCTTTGGACAATGAGCAGTTCTTC.

The V and J genes are TRBV11-1 and TRBJ2-7, with D possibly TRBD1 on 6 matching bases. The germline V gene has CDR1 SGHAT and CDR2 FQDESV (reference sequence). V was trimmed by 1 base and J by 2 bases, leaving 24 bases between them. The CDR3 covers 19 residues. The CDR3 here is CASSLDSWAETGFAYEQYF. DNA for the CDR3: TGTGCCAGCAGCTTAGATTCGTGGGCCGAAACAGGGTTTGCCTACGAGCAGTACTTC.

The chain combines TRBV12-3 or TRBV12-4 with TRBJ1-1; D perhaps matches TRBD1 (5 bases). The CDR3 is 14 amino acids. V shed 1 base and J shed 5 bases, with 11 bases lying between them. Here the CDR3 DNA reads TGTGCCAGCAGTTTAGGGTTATGGGGGACTGAAGCTTTCTTT. Residues: CASSLGLWGTEAFF.

In DNA form, the CDR3 reads TGCGCCAGCAGCTTTTACAGGGGACATTACGAGCAGTACTTC. As protein: CASSFYRGHYEQYF. V and J are TRBV5-1 and TRBJ2-7, with 7 bases fitting TRBD1. This CDR3 region has 14 residues. Germline values: CDR1 SGHRS, CDR2 YFSETQ. Losses at the gene ends were 2 bases for V and 4 bases for J; bases not matched to a gene: 6.